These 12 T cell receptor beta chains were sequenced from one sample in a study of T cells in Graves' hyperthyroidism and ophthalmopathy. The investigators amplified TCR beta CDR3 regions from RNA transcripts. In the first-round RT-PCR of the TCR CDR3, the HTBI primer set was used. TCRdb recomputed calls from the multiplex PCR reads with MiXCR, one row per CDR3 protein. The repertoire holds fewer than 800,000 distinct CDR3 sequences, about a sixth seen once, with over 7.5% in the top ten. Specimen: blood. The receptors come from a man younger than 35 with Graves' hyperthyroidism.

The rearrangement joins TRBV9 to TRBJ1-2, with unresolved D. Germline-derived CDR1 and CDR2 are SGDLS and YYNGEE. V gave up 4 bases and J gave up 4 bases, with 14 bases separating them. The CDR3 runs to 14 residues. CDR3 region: CASSPTGVTYGYTF. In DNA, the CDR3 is TGTGCCAGCAGCCCCACCGGGGTGACCTATGGCTACACCTTC.

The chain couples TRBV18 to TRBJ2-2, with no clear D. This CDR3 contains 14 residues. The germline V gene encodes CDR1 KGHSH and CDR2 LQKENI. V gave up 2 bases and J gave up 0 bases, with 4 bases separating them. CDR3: CASSPSTNTGELFF. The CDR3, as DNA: TGTGCCAGCTCACCATCGACGAACACCGGGGAGCTGTTTTTT.

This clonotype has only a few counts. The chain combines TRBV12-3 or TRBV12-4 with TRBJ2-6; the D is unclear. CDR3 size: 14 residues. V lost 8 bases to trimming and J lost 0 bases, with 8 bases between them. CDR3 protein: CASQHRSGANVLTF. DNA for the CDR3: TGTGCCAGCCAACATCGCTCTGGGGCCAACGTCCTGACTTTC.

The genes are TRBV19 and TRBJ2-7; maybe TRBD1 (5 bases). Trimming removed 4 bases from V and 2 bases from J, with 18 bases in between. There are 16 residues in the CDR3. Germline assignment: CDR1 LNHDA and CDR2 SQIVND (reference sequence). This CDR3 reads CASSTTLDSPAYEQYF. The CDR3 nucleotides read TGTGCCAGTAGTACCACGCTTGACAGTCCCGCCTACGAGCAGTACTTC.

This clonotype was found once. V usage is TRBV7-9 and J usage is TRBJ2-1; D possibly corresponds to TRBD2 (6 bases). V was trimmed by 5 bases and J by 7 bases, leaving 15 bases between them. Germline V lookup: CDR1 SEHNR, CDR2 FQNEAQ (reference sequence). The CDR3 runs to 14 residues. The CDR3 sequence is CASSPHLLANEQFF. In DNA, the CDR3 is TGTGCCAGCAGCCCCCACCTTCTAGCGAATGAGCAGTTCTTC.

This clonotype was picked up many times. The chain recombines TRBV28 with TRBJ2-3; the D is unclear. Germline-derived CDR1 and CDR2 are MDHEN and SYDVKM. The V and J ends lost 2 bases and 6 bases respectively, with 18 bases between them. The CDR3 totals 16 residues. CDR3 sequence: CASSLNTRLGSDTQYF. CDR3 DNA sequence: TGTGCCAGCAGTTTAAATACCCGTCTTGGCTCCGATACGCAGTATTTT. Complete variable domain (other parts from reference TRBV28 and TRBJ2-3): DVKVTQSSRYLVKRTGEKVFLECVQDMDHENMFWYRQDPGLGLRLIYFSYDVKMKEKGDIPEGYSVSREKKERFSLILESASTNQTSMYLCASSLNTRLGSDTQYFGPGTRLTVL.

In DNA, the CDR3 is TGCAGTGCTCCTTACGGGACAGGTACCTACGAGCAGTACTTC. It specifies CSAPYGTGTYEQYF. The rearrangement links TRBV20-1 to TRBJ2-7; 8 bases are a match to TRBD1. J lost 2 bases, V lost 5 bases, and 8 bases had no gene match. CDR1 is DFQATT, CDR2 SNEGSKA, per germline (reference sequence). The CDR3 consists of 14 residues.

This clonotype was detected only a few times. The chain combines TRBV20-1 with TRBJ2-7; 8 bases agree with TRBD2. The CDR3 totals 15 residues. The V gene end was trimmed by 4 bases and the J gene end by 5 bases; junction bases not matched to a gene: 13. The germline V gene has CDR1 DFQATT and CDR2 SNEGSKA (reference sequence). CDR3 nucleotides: TGCAGTGCTACCTTGCCCGCCAGCGGGAGTAACGAGCAGTACTTC. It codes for CSATLPASGSNEQYF.

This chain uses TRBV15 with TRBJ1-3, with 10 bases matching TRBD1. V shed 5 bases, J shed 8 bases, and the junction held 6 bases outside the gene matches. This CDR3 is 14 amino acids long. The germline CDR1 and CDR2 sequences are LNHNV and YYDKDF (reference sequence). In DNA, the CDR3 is TGTGCCACCAGCTGGGACAGGGGCGTAGACACCATATATTTT. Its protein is CATSWDRGVDTIYF.

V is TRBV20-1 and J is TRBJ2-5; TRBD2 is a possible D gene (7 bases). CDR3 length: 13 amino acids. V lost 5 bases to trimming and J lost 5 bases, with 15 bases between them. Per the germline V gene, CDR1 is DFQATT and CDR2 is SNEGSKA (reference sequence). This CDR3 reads CSAGGGGSETQYF. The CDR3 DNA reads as TGCAGTGCTGGGGGCGGGGGTTCGGAGACCCAGTACTTC.

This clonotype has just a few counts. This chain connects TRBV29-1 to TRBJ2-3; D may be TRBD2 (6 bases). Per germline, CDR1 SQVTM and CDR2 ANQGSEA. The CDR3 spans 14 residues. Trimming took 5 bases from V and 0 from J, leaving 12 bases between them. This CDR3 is CSVNPGTSTDTQYF. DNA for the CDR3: TGCAGCGTTAACCCCGGGACTAGCACAGATACGCAGTATTTT.

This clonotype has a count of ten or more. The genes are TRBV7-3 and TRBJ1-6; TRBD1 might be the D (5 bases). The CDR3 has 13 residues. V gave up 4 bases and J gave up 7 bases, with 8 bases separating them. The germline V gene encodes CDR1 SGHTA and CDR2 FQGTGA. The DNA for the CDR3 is TGTGCCAGCAGCTATTCAGGGAATTCACCCCTCCACTTT. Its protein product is CASSYSGNSPLHF.